This TCR beta chain was captured by sequencing in a study of sequential checkpoint blockade in melanoma. Trimming took 5 bases from V and 6 from J, leaving 17 bases between them. This CDR3 contains 15 residues. Looked up from germline, CDR1 is MNHEY and CDR2 is SVGAGI. Here immunoSEQ multiplex PCR was the method, and the copy in TCRdb shows in-frame clones only, minus some. Of roughly 20,000 clones listed, over 70% were seen once; the top ten hold about 38%. Stated treatment: randomized to nivolumab then ipilimumab (arm A) or the reverse (arm B). Patients had received no earlier DNA-damaging chemotherapy. Live CD3+CD8+ CD19− CD56− cells were sorted from PBMCs.

Sequenced here: CD8+ T cells sorted from blood (inferred from file names), sampled from a patient given nivolumab and ipilimumab in sequence. The rearrangement uses TRBV6-5 and TRBJ1-5; D perhaps matches TRBD1 (6 bases). The clonotype originates from a human donor with melanoma. The CDR3 DNA reads as TGTGCCAGCAGTCCCCTCGGGGGGGCTCGTCAGCCCCAGCATTTT. This encodes CASSPLGGARQPQHF.